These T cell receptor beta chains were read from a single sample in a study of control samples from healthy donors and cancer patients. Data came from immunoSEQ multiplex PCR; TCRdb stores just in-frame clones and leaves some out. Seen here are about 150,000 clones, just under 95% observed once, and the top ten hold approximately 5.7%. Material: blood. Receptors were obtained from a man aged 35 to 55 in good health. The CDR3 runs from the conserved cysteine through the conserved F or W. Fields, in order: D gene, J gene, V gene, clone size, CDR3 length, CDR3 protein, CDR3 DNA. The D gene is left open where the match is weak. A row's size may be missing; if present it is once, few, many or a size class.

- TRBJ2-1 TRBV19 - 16 CASSITLRGRWNEQFF TGTGCCAGTAGTATAACTCTTCGGGGGCGCTGGAATGAGCAGTTCTTC
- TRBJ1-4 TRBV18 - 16 CASSPTKGIDNEKLFF TGTGCCAGCTCACCAACAAAGGGAATTGATAATGAAAAACTGTTTTTT
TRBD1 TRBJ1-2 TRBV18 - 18 CASSQFPPSDRGLYGYTF TGTGCCAGCTCCCAATTCCCCCCCTCGGACAGGGGGTTGTATGGCTACACCTTC
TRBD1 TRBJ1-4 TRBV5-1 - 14 CASSLGTGNEKLFF TGCGCCAGCAGCTTGGGGACAGGGAATGAAAAACTGTTTTTT
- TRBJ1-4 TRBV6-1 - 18 CASSEHPRSTGSFEKLFF TGTGCCAGCAGCGAACACCCTCGCTCGACAGGCTCATTTGAAAAACTGTTTTTT
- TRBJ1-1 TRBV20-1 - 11 CSARRGFEAFF TGCAGTGCTAGAAGGGGATTCGAAGCTTTCTTT
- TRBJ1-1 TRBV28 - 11 CASTDRRGAFF TGTGCCAGCACCGATCGCCGGGGAGCTTTCTTT
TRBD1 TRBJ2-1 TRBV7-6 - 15 CASSSTGGPQYEQFF TGTGCCAGCAGCTCGACAGGGGGTCCGCAATATGAGCAGTTCTTC
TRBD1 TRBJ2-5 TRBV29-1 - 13 CSVFGTGVETQYF TGCAGCGTTTTTGGGACAGGGGTAGAGACCCAGTACTTC
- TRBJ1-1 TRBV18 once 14 CASSPQGLNTEAFF TGTGCCAGCTCACCACAGGGCCTAAACACTGAAGCTTTCTTT
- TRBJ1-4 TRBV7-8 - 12 CASSWMGEKLFF TGTGCCAGCAGCTGGATGGGTGAAAAACTGTTTTTT
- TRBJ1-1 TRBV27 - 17 CASSLLGRPEKWTEAFF TGTGCCAGCAGTTTACTCGGCAGGCCAGAGAAGTGGACTGAAGCTTTCTTT
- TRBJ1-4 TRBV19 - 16 CASSIPGTATNEKLFF TGTGCCAGTAGTATCCCTGGGACGGCAACTAATGAAAAACTGTTTTTT
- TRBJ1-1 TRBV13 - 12 CASSGYSTEAFF TGTGCCAGCAGCGGGTACTCCACTGAAGCTTTCTTT
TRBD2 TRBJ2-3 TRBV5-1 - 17 CASSLASSGGSTDTQYF TGCGCCAGCAGCTTGGCGTCTAGCGGGGGTAGCACAGATACGCAGTATTTT
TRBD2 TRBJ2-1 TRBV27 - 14 CASSLLAANNEQFF TGTGCCAGCAGTTTACTAGCGGCTAACAATGAGCAGTTCTTC
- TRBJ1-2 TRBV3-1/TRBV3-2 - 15 CASSQAGERNYGYTF TGTGCCAGCAGCCAAGCTGGGGAGCGGAACTATGGCTACACCTTC
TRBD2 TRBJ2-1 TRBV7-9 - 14 CASSIAGGPNEQFF TGTGCCAGCAGCATAGCGGGGGGGCCCAATGAGCAGTTCTTC
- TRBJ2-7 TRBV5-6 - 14 CASSSWTDTYEQYF TGTGCCAGCAGCTCATGGACCGATACCTACGAGCAGTACTTC
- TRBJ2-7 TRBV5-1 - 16 CASSWGDDGSKYEQYF TGCGCCAGCAGCTGGGGGGATGACGGGAGTAAGTACGAGCAGTACTTC
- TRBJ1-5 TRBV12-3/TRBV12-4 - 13 CASSLGSNQPQHF TGTGCCAGCAGTTTGGGAAGCAATCAGCCCCAGCATTTT
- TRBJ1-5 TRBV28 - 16 CASSLRGAKRNQPQHF TGTGCCAGCAGTTTAAGAGGAGCAAAACGCAATCAGCCCCAGCATTTT
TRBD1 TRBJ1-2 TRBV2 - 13 CASSPGQGYGYTF TGTGCCAGCAGCCCCGGACAGGGCTATGGCTACACCTTC
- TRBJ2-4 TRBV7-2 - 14 CASSQGKGKNIQYF TGTGCCAGCAGCCAAGGCAAGGGGAAAAACATTCAGTACTTC
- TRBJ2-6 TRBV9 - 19 CASSVDRVHFTSGANVLTF TGTGCCAGCAGCGTAGACAGGGTTCATTTCACCTCTGGGGCCAACGTCCTGACTTTC
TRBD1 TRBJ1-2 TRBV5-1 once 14 CASSPSTGTGGYTF TGCGCCAGCAGCCCGTCGACCGGGACAGGCGGCTACACCTTC
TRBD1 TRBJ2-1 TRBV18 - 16 CASSTSGQGFYNEQFF TGTGCCAGCTCAACCTCGGGACAGGGGTTCTACAATGAGCAGTTCTTC
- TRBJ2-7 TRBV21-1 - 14 CASSGRTGRNEQYF TGTGCCAGCAGCGGACGGACAGGGAGAAACGAGCAGTACTTC
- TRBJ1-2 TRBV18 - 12 CASSLGTDGYTF TGTGCCAGCTCACTCGGGACCGATGGCTACACCTTC
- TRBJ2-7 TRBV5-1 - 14 CASSLVGSQYEQYF TGCGCCAGCAGCTTGGTAGGCAGTCAGTACGAGCAGTACTTC
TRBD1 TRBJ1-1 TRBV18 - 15 CASSPSRETGDGAFF TGTGCCAGCTCACCAAGTAGGGAGACAGGGGACGGGGCTTTCTTT
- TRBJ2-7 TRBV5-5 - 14 CASSFLLGSYEQYF TGTGCCAGCAGCTTTCTCCTCGGGTCCTACGAGCAGTACTTC
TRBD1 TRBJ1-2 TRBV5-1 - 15 CASKTGRQGLGGYTF TGCGCCAGCAAGACGGGTCGACAGGGGTTGGGAGGCTACACCTTC
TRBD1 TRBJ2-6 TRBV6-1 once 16 CASSEQGAGGANVLTF TGTGCCAGCAGTGAACAGGGGGCTGGGGGGGCCAACGTCCTGACTTTC
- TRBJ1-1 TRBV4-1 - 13 CASSQIRVTEAFF TGCGCCAGCAGCCAGATTAGGGTCACTGAAGCTTTCTTT
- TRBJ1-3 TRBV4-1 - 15 CASSQDLGDGNTIYF TGCGCCAGCAGCCAAGATTTAGGGGACGGAAACACCATATATTTT
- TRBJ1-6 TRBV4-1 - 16 CASSQGLGQANSPLHF TGCGCCAGCAGCCAAGGTCTTGGGCAGGCTAATTCACCCCTCCACTTT
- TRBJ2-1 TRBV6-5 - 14 CASTRTGRRHEQFF TGTGCCAGCACCCGAACCGGACGGCGGCATGAGCAGTTCTTC
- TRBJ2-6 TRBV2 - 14 CASWGTGGANVLTF TGTGCCAGCTGGGGTACTGGAGGGGCCAACGTCCTGACTTTC
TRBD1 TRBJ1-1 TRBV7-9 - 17 CASSPHPGQGAGTEAFF TGTGCCAGCAGCCCACACCCGGGACAGGGGGCTGGGACTGAAGCTTTCTTT
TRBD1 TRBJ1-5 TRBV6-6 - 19 CASSLRDRELVVSNQPQHF TGTGCCAGCAGTCTCCGGGACAGGGAACTTGTTGTGAGCAATCAGCCCCAGCATTTT
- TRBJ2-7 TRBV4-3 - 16 CASSQDFPLDSYEQYF TGCGCCAGCAGCCAAGATTTCCCCCTCGACTCCTACGAGCAGTACTTC
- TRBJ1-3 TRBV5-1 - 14 CASRPGTSGNTIYF TGCGCCAGCAGACCCGGGACTTCTGGAAACACCATATATTTT
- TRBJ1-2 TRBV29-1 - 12 CSVESVTASYTF TGCAGCGTTGAGTCAGTGACGGCGTCCTACACCTTC
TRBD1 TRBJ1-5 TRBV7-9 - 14 CASSRQGGNQPQHF TGTGCCAGCAGCCGACAGGGGGGTAATCAGCCCCAGCATTTT
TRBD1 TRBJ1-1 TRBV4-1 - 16 CASSPRQGQLNTEAFF TGCGCCAGCAGCCCCCGACAGGGGCAGCTGAACACTGAAGCTTTCTTT
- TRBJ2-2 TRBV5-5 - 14 CASSLVRGSGELFF TGTGCCAGCAGCTTGGTCAGGGGTTCCGGGGAGCTGTTTTTT
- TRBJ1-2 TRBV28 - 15 CASSSPALANYGYTF TGTGCCAGCAGTTCCCCGGCCCTAGCTAACTATGGCTACACCTTC
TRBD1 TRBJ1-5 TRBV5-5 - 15 CASSFGQGYNQPQHF TGTGCCAGCAGCTTCGGACAGGGGTACAATCAGCCCCAGCATTTT
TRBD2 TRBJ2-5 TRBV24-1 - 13 CATSDWGGETQYF TGTGCCACCAGTGACTGGGGGGGAGAGACCCAGTACTTC
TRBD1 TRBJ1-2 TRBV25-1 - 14 CASSVGQGRAGYTF TGTGCCAGCAGTGTTGGACAGGGAAGGGCTGGCTACACCTTC
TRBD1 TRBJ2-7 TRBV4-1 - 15 CPRSRPGTGAHEQYF TGCCCCCGCAGCCGGCCCGGGACAGGGGCCCACGAGCAGTACTTC
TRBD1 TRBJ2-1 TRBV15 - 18 CATSRDRSGTGRYNEQFF TGTGCCACCAGCAGAGATCGATCCGGGACAGGCCGATATAATGAGCAGTTCTTC
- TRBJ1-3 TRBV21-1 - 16 CASSPRVRDAGNTIYF TGTGCCAGCAGCCCCCGTGTTAGGGATGCTGGAAACACCATATATTTT
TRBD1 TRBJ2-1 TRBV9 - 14 CASSVEGAGDEQFF TGTGCCAGCAGCGTCGAGGGGGCCGGAGATGAGCAGTTCTTC
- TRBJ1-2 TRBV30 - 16 CAWSSTEKGFYYGYTF TGTGCCTGGAGTTCCACTGAAAAGGGTTTCTATTATGGCTACACCTTC
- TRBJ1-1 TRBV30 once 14 CAWSVGGQGSGAFF TGTGCCTGGAGTGTTGGAGGCCAAGGGTCGGGAGCTTTCTTT
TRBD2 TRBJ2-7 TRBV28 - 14 CASSDGLAHYEQYF TGTGCCAGCAGTGATGGACTAGCGCACTACGAGCAGTACTTC
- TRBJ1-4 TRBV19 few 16 CASSPGGRGTNEKLFF TGTGCCAGTAGTCCCGGAGGCAGGGGAACTAATGAAAAACTGTTTTTT
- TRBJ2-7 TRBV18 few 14 CASSPPGSLHEQYF TGTGCCAGCTCACCGCCCGGGTCCCTGCACGAGCAGTACTTC